The 25 T cell receptor beta chains below all came from one sample that was sequenced in a study of blood T cell repertoires in COVID-19. Measured with immunoSEQ multiplex PCR; TCRdb has only the in-frame clones, and not every one. Found here are 85,000 to 100,000 clones, roughly 79% of them singletons; the top ten hold around 4.8%. Material for sequencing was peripheral blood. The receptors stem from a man older than 75 with COVID-19, enrolled during active disease.

J is TRBJ2-3 and V is TRBV6-5, with D tentatively TRBD2 (5 bases). The CDR3 has 15 amino acids. Trimming cost V 8 bases and J 0 bases, with 15 bases left between them. Germline CDR1 and CDR2: MNHEY and SVGAGI. CDR3: CASGQRVSSTDTQYF. CDR3 DNA sequence: TGTGCCAGCGGTCAGAGGGTCTCTAGCACAGATACGCAGTATTTT.

V and J are TRBV9 and TRBJ2-2; the D is unclear. This CDR3 is built from 13 residues. The ends were cut back, 2 bases at V and 5 bases at J, with 7 bases in the middle. Germline CDR1 reads SGDLS; CDR2 reads YYNGEE. CDR3: CASSVEVTGELFF. The CDR3 nucleotides read TGTGCCAGCAGCGTCGAGGTGACCGGGGAGCTGTTTTTT. The variable domain in full, with the rest retrieved from reference TRBV9 and TRBJ2-2, is DSGVTQTPKHLITATGQRVTLRCSPRSGDLSVYWYQQSLDQGLQFLIQYYNGEERAKGNILERFSAQQFPDLHSELNLSSLELGDSALYFCASSVEVTGELFFGEGSRLTVL.

The rearrangement links TRBV10-3 to TRBJ2-3; TRBD2 agrees at 14 bases. V lost 4 bases to trimming and J lost 4 bases; unmatched junction nucleotides: 4. Germline lookup yields CDR1 ENHRY and CDR2 SYGVKD. The CDR3 runs 16 residues. CDR3 amino acids: CAISGGLAGGSDTQYF. As DNA, the CDR3 is TGTGCCATCAGTGGCGGACTAGCGGGGGGATCAGATACGCAGTATTTT.

The V call is TRBV28, the J call TRBJ1-5; the D is unclear. The CDR3 extends over 12 amino acids. Germline V gene lookup returns CDR1 MDHEN and CDR2 SYDVKM. Between the trimmed V and J ends, which lost 6 bases and 4 bases, there was a span of 7 bases. CDR3 DNA sequence: TGTGCCAGCAGGTTACCGAATCAGCCCCAGCATTTT. Its translation is CASRLPNQPQHF.

This clone showed up just a few times. The chain joins TRBV19 to TRBJ1-3; TRBD1 aligns across 7 bases. The CDR3 covers 17 residues. The ends lost 0 bases at V and 0 bases at J; junction bases unmatched: 5. The germline V gene encodes CDR1 LNHDA and CDR2 SQIVND (reference sequence). The DNA of the CDR3 is TGTGCCAGTAGTATAGATCGGGACAGCGCCTCTGGAAACACCATATATTTT. It codes for CASSIDRDSASGNTIYF.

The chain links TRBV18 to TRBJ2-2; TRBD1 agrees at 7 bases. This CDR3 has 15 amino acids. Germline loops: CDR1 KGHSH, CDR2 LQKENI. J was trimmed by 4 bases and V by 4 bases; bases with no gene match: 6. Written as DNA, the CDR3 is TGTGCCAGCTCACGACAGGGTGATTTCACCGGGGAGCTGTTTTTT. Translating it yields CASSRQGDFTGELFF.

This chain's CDR3 is CASSPGVAGTYEQYF. The CDR3 nucleotides are TGTGCCAGCAGCCCCGGGGTAGCGGGAACCTACGAGCAGTACTTC. V gene TRBV5-5 combines with J gene TRBJ2-7; TRBD2 matches at 8 bases. The CDR3 contains 15 residues. V shed 4 bases and J 2 bases; nucleotides not matched to a gene: 8. The germline gives CDR1 SGHKS, CDR2 YYEKEE (reference sequence).

The chain joins TRBV21-1 to TRBJ2-7; the D segment call TRBD1 is taken from the table without a DNA check. TRBV21-1 is labeled a pseudogene. This CDR3 has 13 amino acids. The CDR3 region is CASSKRGRYEQYF. The CDR3 DNA sequence: TGTGCCAGCAGCAAAAGGGGCCGCTACGAGCAGTACTTC.

This clone has more than one count but fewer than ten. One junction end does not reproduce the germline sequence, and a read error may be involved. The V call is TRBV7-8, the J call TRBJ1-5; TRBD1 matches 7 bases. CDR1 is SGHVS, CDR2 FQNEAQ, per germline. The CDR3 covers 17 residues. CDR3 sequence reads: CASSPLRGVGGKQPQHF. The CDR3 nucleotides read TGTGCCAGCAGCCCTCTCAGGGGGGTAGGGGGCAAGCAGCCCCAGCATTTT.

This clone was counted a single time. The rearrangement joins TRBV6-1 to TRBJ2-3; D is perhaps TRBD2 (5 bases). The V end lost 6 bases, the J end lost 4 bases, and 8 bases lay between the germline ends. CDR3 length: 12 residues. Per germline, CDR1 MNHNS and CDR2 SASEGT. Written as DNA, the CDR3 is TGTGCCAGCAGAGTCGGGGCAGATACGCAGTATTTT. Translating it yields CASRVGADTQYF.

V is TRBV9 and J is TRBJ2-1, with 13 nucleotides matching TRBD2. The germline gives CDR1 SGDLS, CDR2 YYNGEE. The V and J ends lost 0 bases and 0 bases, in that order; junction bases with no gene match: 6. The length of the CDR3 is 19 residues. The chain's CDR3 is CASSVDLTSGRPSYNEQFF. Here the CDR3 DNA reads TGTGCCAGCAGCGTAGACTTGACTAGCGGGAGGCCCTCCTACAATGAGCAGTTCTTC.

The J gene is TRBJ2-4, the V gene TRBV7-9; possible D gene TRBD2, 5 bases. The CDR3 has 17 amino acids. V was cut by 2 bases and J by 6 bases, with 20 bases left in between. CDR1 and CDR2 (germline): SEHNR, FQNEAQ (reference sequence). The CDR3 nucleotides read TGTGCCAGCAGCTTAATCGGAGCGGCCGGAGGAAGAAACATTCAGTACTTC. Protein: CASSLIGAAGGRNIQYF.

In nucleotides, the CDR3 is TGTGCCAGCAGTGAAGCGAGAGCGGGCCCGAACACCGGGGAGCTGTTTTTT. This translates into CASSEARAGPNTGELFF. J is TRBJ2-2 and V is TRBV2; TRBD2 might be the D (6 bases). CDR1 SNHLY and CDR2 FYNNEI come from the germline V gene. The V end lost 0 bases, the J end lost 0 bases, and 11 bases lay between the germline ends. The CDR3 sequence is 17 residues long.

The rearrangement links TRBV3-1 (or the pseudogene TRBV3-2) to TRBJ2-1, with 7 bases that match TRBD2. Trimming took 1 base from V and 4 from J; bases not matched to a gene: 7. Germline-derived CDR1 and CDR2 are LGHDT and YNNKEL (reference sequence). The length of the CDR3 is 16 residues. The CDR3 here is CASSQVSGGGYNEQFF. In nucleotides, the CDR3 is TGTGCCAGCAGCCAAGTTTCGGGGGGAGGTTACAATGAGCAGTTCTTC.

The V gene is TRBV11-2, the J gene TRBJ2-7; TRBD1 aligns across 8 bases. The V gene's germline CDR1 is SGHAT and CDR2 FQNNGV. This CDR3 is 15 amino acids long. V was clipped by 6 bases and J by 4 bases; unmatched bases: 11. DNA for the CDR3: TGTGCCAGCAGAGTTACTTGGACAGGGTTGTACGAGCAGTACTTC. As protein: CASRVTWTGLYEQYF.

The rearrangement uses TRBV6-5 and TRBJ2-7; TRBD2 agrees at 9 bases. CDR3 length equals 13 residues. The V and J ends lost 6 bases and 2 bases, in that order; junction bases with no gene match: 2. Per germline, CDR1 MNHEY and CDR2 SVGAGI. The DNA of the CDR3 is TGTGCCAGCAGGGCTAGCGGGACCTACGAGCAGTACTTC. It yields the protein CASRASGTYEQYF.

The chain recombines TRBV11-2 with TRBJ2-5, with unresolved D. CDR1 and CDR2 (germline): SGHAT, FQNNGV. V dropped 1 base and J dropped 1 base, with 7 bases sitting between them. This CDR3 comprises 14 residues. The CDR3 reads CASSLGTVQETQYF. The CDR3 DNA is TGTGCCAGCAGCTTAGGCACGGTCCAAGAGACCCAGTACTTC.

The CDR3 nucleotides are TGTGCCAGCAGCGTGGGACAAAGCAATCAGCCCCAGCATTTT. This codes for CASSVGQSNQPQHF. The V call is TRBV9, the J call TRBJ1-5, with TRBD1 as a possible D gene (6 bases). V was trimmed by 2 bases and J by 1 base, leaving 7 bases between them. The CDR3 is 14 amino acids. Per germline, CDR1 SGDLS and CDR2 YYNGEE.

V gene TRBV6-2 or TRBV6-3 combines with J gene TRBJ1-2; 7 bases are a match to TRBD1. CDR3 length: 15 residues. Trimming took 5 bases from V and 3 from J; bases not matched to a gene: 9. Per germline, CDR1 MNHEY and CDR2 SVGEGT. CDR3: CASSDPTGFDYGYTF. The CDR3 region has the DNA TGTGCCAGCAGTGACCCGACAGGGTTTGACTATGGCTACACCTTC.

This clone was detected only once. The DNA of the CDR3 is TGTGCCAGCAGCCCTCGGACAGGGAGCTATGGCTACACCTTC. It specifies CASSPRTGSYGYTF. The chain has TRBV7-3 and TRBJ1-2, with 8 bases that match TRBD1. CDR3 size: 14 residues. Germline values: CDR1 SGHTA, CDR2 FQGTGA. With 5 bases clipped from V and 4 bases from J, the junction kept 6 bases outside the gene matches.

The chain carries TRBV28 and TRBJ1-2; D gene unclear. From germline, CDR1 is MDHEN and CDR2 SYDVKM. The CDR3 covers 15 residues. Trimming removed 7 bases from V and 0 bases from J, with 15 bases in between. The CDR3 DNA is TGTGCCAGCATCCGCCCCGGCGGTGCTAACTATGGCTACACCTTC. Its protein is CASIRPGGANYGYTF.

V is TRBV6-1 and J is TRBJ1-2, with a weak D call TRBD1 (5 bases). Germline values: CDR1 MNHNS, CDR2 SASEGT. The CDR3 is 14 residues long. The V and J ends lost 0 bases and 8 bases respectively, with 13 bases between them. DNA for the CDR3: TGTGCCAGCAGTGAAGCGCGGCAGGGAAGAGGCTACACCTTC. Its protein is CASSEARQGRGYTF.

This clone was seen only a few times. The chain carries TRBV11-2 and TRBJ1-1, with 8 bases lining up with TRBD1. Germline V lookup: CDR1 SGHAT, CDR2 FQNNGV. The V segment lost 5 bases and the J segment 3 bases; nucleotides outside the gene matches: 2. The CDR3 runs 13 residues. CDR3 DNA: TGTGCCAGCAGCCCGGACAGGGACACTGAAGCTTTCTTT. Protein product: CASSPDRDTEAFF.

This clone was detected only a few times. The rearrangement links TRBV5-1 to TRBJ1-1; 12 bases fit TRBD1. V lost 1 base, J lost 4 bases, and 8 bases stayed unmatched. There are 17 residues in the CDR3. From germline, CDR1 is SGHRS and CDR2 YFSETQ. The CDR3 here is CASSLFGTGGAGTEAFF. CDR3 in DNA: TGCGCCAGCAGCTTGTTCGGGACAGGGGGCGCGGGCACTGAAGCTTTCTTT.

The chain joins TRBV19 to TRBJ1-5; 7 bases fit TRBD1. The germline gives CDR1 LNHDA, CDR2 SQIVND (reference sequence). With 6 bases clipped from V and 5 bases from J, the junction kept 7 bases outside the gene matches. The CDR3 runs 14 residues. The CDR3 region is CASSLDRLDQPQHF. The CDR3 DNA follows: TGTGCCAGTAGCCTGGACAGGTTAGATCAGCCCCAGCATTTT. The full variable domain, its missing parts supplied by reference TRBV19 and TRBJ1-5, is DGGITQSPKYLFRKEGQNVTLSCEQNLNHDAMYWYRQDPGQGLRLIYYSQIVNDFQKGDIAEGYSVSREKKESFPLTVTSAQKNPTAFYLCASSLDRLDQPQHFGDGTRLSIL.